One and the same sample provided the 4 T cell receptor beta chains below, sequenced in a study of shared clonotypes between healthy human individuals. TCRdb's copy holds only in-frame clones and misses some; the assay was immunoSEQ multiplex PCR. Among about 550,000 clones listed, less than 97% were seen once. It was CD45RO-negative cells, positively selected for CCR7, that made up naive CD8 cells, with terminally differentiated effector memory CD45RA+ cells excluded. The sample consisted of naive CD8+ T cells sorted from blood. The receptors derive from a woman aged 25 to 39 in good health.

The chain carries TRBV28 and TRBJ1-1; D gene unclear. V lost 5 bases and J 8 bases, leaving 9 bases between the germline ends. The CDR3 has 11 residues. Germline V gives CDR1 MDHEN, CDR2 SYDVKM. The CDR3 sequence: CASSEDLEAFF. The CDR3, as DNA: TGTGCCAGCAGTGAGGACCTCGAAGCTTTCTTT.

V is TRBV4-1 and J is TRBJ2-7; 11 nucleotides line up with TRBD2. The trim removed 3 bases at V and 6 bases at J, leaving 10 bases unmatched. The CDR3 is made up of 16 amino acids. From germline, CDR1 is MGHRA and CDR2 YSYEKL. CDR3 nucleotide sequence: TGCGCCAGCAGCCAGGCCCTTACTAGCGGGAGATCCGAGCAGTACTTC. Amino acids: CASSQALTSGRSEQYF.

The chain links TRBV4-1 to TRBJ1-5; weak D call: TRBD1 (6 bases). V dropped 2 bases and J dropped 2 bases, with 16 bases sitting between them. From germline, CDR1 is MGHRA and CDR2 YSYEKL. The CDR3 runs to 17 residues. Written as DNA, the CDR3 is TGCGCCAGCAGCCAATTAACGGGGGGGCCGGGCAATCAGCCCCAGCATTTT. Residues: CASSQLTGGPGNQPQHF.

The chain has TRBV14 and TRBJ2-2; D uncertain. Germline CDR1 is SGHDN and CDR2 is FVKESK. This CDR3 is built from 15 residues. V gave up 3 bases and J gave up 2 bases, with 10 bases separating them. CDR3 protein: CASSQRLFNTGELFF. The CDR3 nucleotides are TGTGCCAGCAGCCAGAGACTGTTCAACACCGGGGAGCTGTTTTTT.